Sequencing of this T cell receptor beta chain was carried out in a study of vaccination and CD4 T cells after COVID-19. Background on the study: The convalescents, six males and four females, included two who were Hispanic. Investigators took post-vaccine samples a median approximately 72 days after dose two, within a range of 14 to 241. Control cultures used a CEFX viral epitope pool, an HIV-1 Nef peptide pool, or no peptide.

Comments on this clonotype: Its target is not known.

Treatment here: 10-day PBMC culture with coronavirus spike peptide pools or control peptides (ViraFEST assay). Having spent 10 days in culture, CD4+ T cells were then isolated by negative selection. Per germline, CDR1 DFQATT and CDR2 SNEGSKA (reference sequence). CDR3 length: 19 residues. J lost 1 base, V lost 3 bases, and 14 bases had no gene match. Sequence data for DNA of cultured CD4+ T cells were generated by the Oncomine TCR Beta short-read assay. TCRdb independently ran MiXCR on the PCR reads; one entry per CDR3 protein. The table lists 13,000 to 15,000 distinct CDR3 sequences, about 26% of them singletons.

The specimen sequenced was CD4+ T cells from blood, cultured in vitro. This sequence originates from a human donor who had recovered from COVID-19. The J gene is TRBJ2-5, the V gene TRBV20-1, with 13 bases that match TRBD2. The CDR3 DNA follows: TGCAGTGCTAGGCGAAGACTAGCGGGGGGACCGTATTCCCAAGAGACCCAGTACTTC. It encodes CSARRRLAGGPYSQETQYF.